The 22 T cell receptor beta chains below were found in one sample sequenced in a study of cytomegalovirus exposure and HLA in healthy donors. PCR involved 60 Vbeta and 13 Jbeta primers. Sequencing was performed with immunoSEQ multiplex PCR; in TCRdb, only in-frame clones are kept and a portion is missing. The sample shows some 150,000 clones, 80% of them seen only once. The sequencing sample was made of PBMCs. Every receptor here comes from a man in his forties or fifties in good health and CMV-seropositive.

The chain has TRBV4-1 and TRBJ1-3; 12 nucleotides align to TRBD1. V shed 3 bases, J shed 0 bases, and the junction held 9 bases outside the gene matches. This CDR3 comprises 19 residues. CDR1 is MGHRA and CDR2 is YSYEKL in the germline V gene. The chain's CDR3 is CASSQPPGQGATSGNTIYF. CDR3 in DNA: TGCGCCAGCAGCCAGCCGCCGGGACAGGGGGCTACCTCTGGAAACACCATATATTTT.

This clone was seen more than once but under ten times. The V gene is TRBV5-1, the J gene TRBJ2-7, with 9 bases matching TRBD1. Germline V gives CDR1 SGHRS, CDR2 YFSETQ. V shed 3 bases, J shed 5 bases, and the junction held 3 bases outside the gene matches. This CDR3 contains 13 residues. The CDR3 nucleotides read TGCGCCAGCAGCTATGGACAGGGGAACGAGCAGTACTTC. It specifies CASSYGQGNEQYF.

The chain recombines TRBV27 with TRBJ1-1; tentative D call: TRBD1 (5 bases). V shed 9 bases and J shed 1 base, with 12 bases lying between them. This CDR3 region has 13 residues. CDR1 MNHEY and CDR2 SMNVEV come from the germline V gene (reference sequence). The CDR3 reads CASRQTRNTEAFF. The CDR3 DNA sequence: TGTGCCAGTCGACAGACGAGGAACACTGAAGCTTTCTTT.

The rearrangement uses TRBV4-3 and TRBJ1-2; weak D call: TRBD1 (6 bases). V was clipped by 0 bases and J by 7 bases, with 21 bases between them. The CDR3 runs to 17 residues. Germline V gene lookup returns CDR1 LGHNA and CDR2 YSLEER. The CDR3 DNA reads TGCGCCAGCAGCCAAGATTCTTACCGGATCAGAGGGGGTGGCTACACCTTC. Its protein is CASSQDSYRIRGGGYTF.

The gene calls are TRBV7-2 and TRBJ1-1; D remains unclear. The CDR3 has 14 amino acids. CDR1 and CDR2 (germline): SGHTA, FQGNSA. The V end lost 1 base, the J end lost 4 bases, and 10 bases lay between the germline ends. The CDR3 nucleotides are TGTGCCAGCAGCTTAGGGCCGGGGAGCACTGAAGCTTTCTTT. This translates into CASSLGPGSTEAFF.

The chain joins TRBV7-9 to TRBJ2-1, with a tentative D call TRBD2 (5 bases). V gave up 3 bases and J gave up 0 bases, with 9 bases separating them. CDR1 is SEHNR and CDR2 is FQNEAQ in the germline V gene (reference sequence). The length of the CDR3 is 15 residues. This CDR3 reads CASSLRGSSYNEQFF. CDR3 nucleotides: TGTGCCAGCAGCTTGAGAGGGAGCTCCTACAATGAGCAGTTCTTC.

The rearrangement links TRBV5-8 to TRBJ2-7; D unclear. Deletions cut 1 base from V and 3 bases from J, with 2 bases between. Germline values: CDR1 SGHTS, CDR2 YDEGEE. This CDR3 contains 11 residues. CDR3 sequence reads: CASSLYYEQYF. CDR3 sequence (DNA): TGTGCCAGCAGCTTGTACTACGAGCAGTACTTC.

J is TRBJ1-1 and V is TRBV6-5, with 8 bases lining up with TRBD1. Per germline, CDR1 MNHEY and CDR2 SVGAGI. V lost 6 bases to trimming and J lost 5 bases; unmatched junction nucleotides: 5. The CDR3 sequence is 13 residues long. The CDR3 loop is CASSRTGGTEAFF. CDR3 nucleotides: TGTGCCAGCAGCCGTACAGGGGGGACTGAAGCTTTCTTT.

Only one count was recorded for this clone. The chain combines TRBV7-9 with TRBJ1-1; D possibly corresponds to TRBD1 (6 bases). Germline V gene sequence: CDR1 SEHNR, CDR2 FQNEAQ (reference sequence). Trimming removed 5 bases at V and 8 bases at J, with 18 bases between. This CDR3 has 14 residues. As DNA, the CDR3 is TGTGCCAGCAGCACCACAGGGACCTTCACAGAAGCTTTCTTT. Encoded protein: CASSTTGTFTEAFF.

The chain couples TRBV6-5 to TRBJ2-2; D not resolved. From germline, CDR1 is MNHEY and CDR2 SVGAGI. V was trimmed by 5 bases and J by 7 bases, leaving 8 bases between them. CDR3 length equals 12 residues. As DNA, the CDR3 is TGTGCCAGCAGTATTCCATTCGGGGAGCTGTTTTTT. Protein: CASSIPFGELFF.

This clone was seen a few times. The V and J genes are TRBV29-1 and TRBJ2-1, with a possible D match to TRBD2 (5 bases). The CDR3 is made up of 13 amino acids. The germline gives CDR1 SQVTM, CDR2 ANQGSEA. The V gene lost 4 bases and the J gene lost 6 bases, with 13 bases spanning the gap. CDR3 residues: CSVVVRRLNEQFF. For the CDR3, the DNA is TGCAGCGTTGTTGTCAGGAGGCTCAATGAGCAGTTCTTC.

This clone was recorded only once. The chain couples TRBV18 to TRBJ1-1; perhaps TRBD1 as D (6 bases). Looked up from germline, CDR1 is KGHSH and CDR2 is LQKENI. Trimming left V 3 bases short and J 6 bases short, with 17 bases between. There are 15 residues in the CDR3. The CDR3 spells CASSPDRIEAPEAFF. CDR3 nucleotides: TGTGCCAGCTCACCCGACAGGATAGAGGCCCCTGAAGCTTTCTTT.

The chain has TRBV6-1 and TRBJ2-2, with 8 bases matching TRBD1. The CDR3 sequence is 15 residues long. The V and J ends lost 5 bases and 2 bases, in that order; junction bases with no gene match: 4. Germline assignment: CDR1 MNHNS and CDR2 SASEGT. DNA for the CDR3: TGTGCCAGCAGTAGACAGGGGACAAACACCGGGGAGCTGTTTTTT. It is translated as CASSRQGTNTGELFF.

The chain uses TRBV9 and TRBJ2-2; 10 nucleotides line up with TRBD2. Germline CDR1 reads SGDLS; CDR2 reads YYNGEE. This CDR3 is 18 amino acids long. Trimming cost V 0 bases and J 3 bases; bases outside gene matches: 8. CDR3 bases: TGTGCCAGCAGCGTAGAGCCTAGCGGGAGATACTACACCGGGGAGCTGTTTTTT. Encoded protein: CASSVEPSGRYYTGELFF.

This clone has just one count. The CDR3 loop reads CASRETSGSSYEQYF. DNA for the CDR3: TGCGCCAGCAGGGAGACTAGCGGGAGCTCCTACGAGCAGTACTTC. The rearrangement joins TRBV10-2 to TRBJ2-7; TRBD2 aligns across 12 bases. V shed 6 bases, J shed 0 bases, and the junction held 3 bases outside the gene matches. The CDR3 has 15 residues. The germline V gene encodes CDR1 WSHSY and CDR2 SAAADI.

The chain employs TRBV5-4 and TRBJ2-7, with D unclear. Germline V CDR1 and CDR2: SGHNT, YYREEE (reference sequence). Trimming took off 0 bases at V and 2 bases at J, with 9 bases between the two ends. The CDR3 is 14 amino acids. The DNA for the CDR3 is TGTGCCAGCAGCTTGGGGAACGGAGCCTACGAGCAGTACTTC. This sequence encodes CASSLGNGAYEQYF.

The J gene is TRBJ2-6, the V gene TRBV19; 9 positions match TRBD1. This CDR3 is built from 17 residues. V lost 5 bases to trimming and J lost 0 bases; unmatched junction nucleotides: 5. Germline V gene data show CDR1 as LNHDA and CDR2 as SQIVND (reference sequence). CDR3 amino acids: CASSLGQGRSGANVLTF. CDR3 coding DNA: TGTGCCAGTAGTCTGGGACAGGGCCGCTCTGGGGCCAACGTCCTGACTTTC. The variable domain in full, completed from reference TRBV19 and TRBJ2-6, reads DGGITQSPKYLFRKEGQNVTLSCEQNLNHDAMYWYRQDPGQGLRLIYYSQIVNDFQKGDIAEGYSVSREKKESFPLTVTSAQKNPTAFYLCASSLGQGRSGANVLTFGAGSRLTVL.

This clone has just one count. This chain joins TRBV6-5 and TRBJ2-7; 7 bases are a match to TRBD1. The CDR3 is made up of 13 amino acids. V lost 6 bases to trimming and J lost 2 bases; unmatched junction nucleotides: 4. Germline CDR1 MNHEY, CDR2 SVGAGI. CDR3 loop: CASRPTGTYEQYF. CDR3 nucleotide sequence: TGTGCCAGCAGACCGACAGGGACCTACGAGCAGTACTTC.

The V and J genes are TRBV6-6 and TRBJ1-1; a weak D match, TRBD1 (6 bases). V was trimmed by 4 bases and J by 4 bases, leaving 10 bases between them. Germline lookup yields CDR1 MNHNY and CDR2 SVGAGI (reference sequence). The CDR3 totals 13 residues. CDR3 bases: TGTGCCAGCAGTTGGGGAGGGGGCACTGAAGCTTTCTTT. It encodes CASSWGGGTEAFF.

V is TRBV5-5 and J is TRBJ2-7; 8 bases agree with TRBD1. Per germline, CDR1 SGHKS and CDR2 YYEKEE (reference sequence). There are 15 residues in the CDR3. Losses at the gene ends were 3 bases for V and 0 bases for J; bases not matched to a gene: 5. The CDR3 loop is CASSSGTGYSYEQYF. The DNA of the CDR3 is TGTGCCAGCAGCTCCGGGACAGGATACTCCTACGAGCAGTACTTC.

This clone was counted a few times. The V and J genes are TRBV9 and TRBJ2-7, with 8 nucleotides matching TRBD1. CDR1 is SGDLS and CDR2 is YYNGEE in the germline V gene. The CDR3 is 14 amino acids. V dropped 3 bases and J dropped 5; count of bases not matched to a gene: 7. The CDR3 protein is CASSGRQGRNEQYF. The CDR3 DNA reads as TGTGCCAGCAGCGGACGACAGGGGCGCAACGAGCAGTACTTC.

The chain carries TRBV4-2 and TRBJ1-5; D is possibly TRBD1 (5 bases). From germline, CDR1 is LGHNA and CDR2 YNFKEQ. Trimming removed 0 bases from V and 3 bases from J, with 9 bases in between. The CDR3 has 15 residues. The DNA for the CDR3 is TGTGCCAGCAGCCAAGATTTAGGGGACAATCAGCCCCAGCATTTT. This sequence encodes CASSQDLGDNQPQHF.